Listed below are T cell receptor beta chains from one sample, sequenced in a study of OX40 agonist ivuxolimab in advanced cancers. TCRdb's table, derived via immunoSEQ multiplex PCR, lists solely in-frame clones and lacks some. Of 75,000 to 100,000 clones in the sample, roughly 85% are singletons; the top ten hold approximately 2%. The sample here was CD4+ or CD8+ T cells sorted from blood, taken in a trial of the OX40 agonist ivuxolimab. These receptors all stem from an adult with an advanced solid tumor such as melanoma, head and neck, liver or kidney cancer. CDR3s include the opening cysteine and the closing phenylalanine or tryptophan. The order of the fields is J gene, clone size, CDR3 length, D gene, V gene, CDR3 protein, CDR3 DNA. The D gene is left open where the match is weak. Clone size is not always given. Where it is, it says once, few, many or a class for expanded clones.

j_gene: TRBJ1-3; abundance: -; len: 13; d_gene: -; v_gene: TRBV7-9; CDR3aa: CASSLDHGNTIYF; CDR3nt: TGTGCCAGCAGCTTAGACCATGGAAACACCATATATTTT
j_gene: TRBJ2-7; abundance: -; len: 14; d_gene: -; v_gene: TRBV19; CDR3aa: CASSGGRGGYEQYF; CDR3nt: TGTGCCAGTAGTGGGGGCAGGGGAGGCTACGAGCAGTACTTC
j_gene: TRBJ1-4; abundance: -; len: 17; d_gene: -; v_gene: TRBV9; CDR3aa: CASSVGPTAVTNEKLFF; CDR3nt: TGTGCCAGCAGCGTCGGACCGACGGCTGTGACTAATGAAAAACTGTTTTTT
j_gene: TRBJ2-1; abundance: -; len: 13; d_gene: -; v_gene: TRBV18; CDR3aa: CASSSEGHNEQFF; CDR3nt: TGTGCCAGTTCATCGGAGGGTCACAATGAGCAGTTCTTC
j_gene: TRBJ2-4; abundance: -; len: 20; d_gene: TRBD2; v_gene: TRBV11-2; CDR3aa: CASSLDPSLAGGLAKNIQYF; CDR3nt: TGTGCCAGCAGCTTAGATCCCTCTCTAGCGGGGGGCCTAGCCAAAAACATTCAGTACTTC
j_gene: TRBJ1-6; abundance: -; len: 15; d_gene: TRBD1; v_gene: TRBV18; CDR3aa: CASSRSDRGNSPLHF; CDR3nt: TGTGCCAGCTCACGGAGCGACAGGGGAAATTCACCCCTCCACTTT
j_gene: TRBJ1-6; abundance: few; len: 13; d_gene: TRBD1; v_gene: TRBV7-2; CDR3aa: CASSRQGSSPLHF; CDR3nt: TGTGCCAGCAGCCGACAGGGCAGCTCACCCCTCCACTTT
j_gene: TRBJ1-5; abundance: few; len: 14; d_gene: -; v_gene: TRBV19; CDR3aa: CASSIGVSNQPQHF; CDR3nt: TGTGCCAGTAGTATCGGGGTTAGCAATCAGCCCCAGCATTTT
j_gene: TRBJ2-3; abundance: -; len: 17; d_gene: TRBD1; v_gene: TRBV5-1; CDR3aa: CASSVNPQGAPRGPQYF; CDR3nt: TGCGCCAGCAGCGTTAACCCACAGGGGGCCCCCAGGGGCCCGCAGTATTTT
j_gene: TRBJ2-3; abundance: -; len: 16; d_gene: TRBD2; v_gene: TRBV15; CDR3aa: CATSRELAGGGDTQYF; CDR3nt: TGTGCCACCAGCAGAGAACTAGCGGGGGGAGGAGATACGCAGTATTTT
j_gene: TRBJ2-1; abundance: -; len: 14; d_gene: TRBD2; v_gene: TRBV18; CDR3aa: CASSPRGGENEQFF; CDR3nt: TGTGCCAGCTCACCCCGGGGAGGGGAGAATGAGCAGTTCTTC
j_gene: TRBJ2-2; abundance: -; len: 17; d_gene: -; v_gene: TRBV5-4; CDR3aa: CASSPLGSRGNTGELFF; CDR3nt: TGTGCCAGCAGCCCGTTGGGTAGCAGGGGGAACACCGGGGAGCTGTTTTTT
j_gene: TRBJ2-6; abundance: -; len: 16; d_gene: -; v_gene: TRBV11-1; CDR3aa: CASSLRMAFGANVLTF; CDR3nt: TGTGCCAGCAGCTTAAGGATGGCTTTCGGGGCCAACGTCCTGACTTTC
j_gene: TRBJ2-7; abundance: -; len: 14; d_gene: -; v_gene: TRBV4-1; CDR3aa: CASSQAEIGGEQYF; CDR3nt: TGCGCCAGCAGCCAAGCTGAAATTGGGGGTGAGCAGTACTTC
j_gene: TRBJ1-1; abundance: -; len: 14; d_gene: -; v_gene: TRBV5-4; CDR3aa: CASSSGGWYTEAFF; CDR3nt: TGTGCCAGCAGCTCCGGGGGTTGGTACACTGAAGCTTTCTTT
j_gene: TRBJ2-7; abundance: -; len: 15; d_gene: TRBD2; v_gene: TRBV4-3; CDR3aa: CASSQGGGGAYEQYF; CDR3nt: TGCGCCAGCAGCCAAGGCGGCGGGGGGGCCTACGAGCAGTACTTC
j_gene: TRBJ2-7; abundance: -; len: 15; d_gene: TRBD1; v_gene: TRBV7-2; CDR3aa: CASSSPGQGVTEQYF; CDR3nt: TGTGCCAGCAGCTCTCCGGGACAGGGAGTTACTGAGCAGTACTTC
j_gene: TRBJ1-2; abundance: -; len: 14; d_gene: TRBD1; v_gene: TRBV2; CDR3aa: CASSQQGADYGYTF; CDR3nt: TGTGCCAGCAGTCAACAGGGGGCGGACTATGGCTACACCTTC
j_gene: TRBJ1-1; abundance: once; len: 13; d_gene: -; v_gene: TRBV29-1; CDR3aa: CSVGTGIATEAFF; CDR3nt: TGCAGCGTCGGAACAGGGATTGCGACTGAAGCTTTCTTT
j_gene: TRBJ1-2; abundance: -; len: 15; d_gene: -; v_gene: TRBV14; CDR3aa: CASRQRGGEYDGYTF; CDR3nt: TGTGCCAGCCGTCAGAGGGGGGGCGAGTATGATGGCTACACCTTC
j_gene: TRBJ1-1; abundance: few; len: 15; d_gene: -; v_gene: TRBV5-8; CDR3aa: CASSYHGVKNTEAFF; CDR3nt: TGTGCCAGCAGCTATCATGGAGTCAAGAACACTGAAGCTTTCTTT
j_gene: TRBJ2-5; abundance: -; len: 11; d_gene: -; v_gene: TRBV7-9; CDR3aa: CASSESETQYF; CDR3nt: TGTGCCAGCAGCGAGTCGGAGACCCAGTACTTC
j_gene: TRBJ2-2; abundance: -; len: 15; d_gene: -; v_gene: TRBV11-2; CDR3aa: CASSLEPRGTGELFF; CDR3nt: TGTGCCAGCAGCTTAGAGCCGAGGGGCACCGGGGAGCTGTTTTTT
j_gene: TRBJ2-5; abundance: -; len: 13; d_gene: -; v_gene: TRBV10-3; CDR3aa: CATQPRTQETQYF; CDR3nt: TGTGCCACCCAGCCCAGGACTCAAGAGACCCAGTACTTC
j_gene: TRBJ1-4; abundance: -; len: 16; d_gene: -; v_gene: TRBV4-1; CDR3aa: CASSQSGGPLREKLFF; CDR3nt: TGCGCCAGCAGCCAGTCAGGCGGGCCCTTAAGGGAAAAACTGTTTTTT
j_gene: TRBJ2-2; abundance: few; len: 16; d_gene: TRBD2; v_gene: TRBV5-1; CDR3aa: CASSTGGTSGAGELFF; CDR3nt: TGCGCCAGCAGCACTGGGGGGACTAGCGGGGCCGGGGAGCTGTTTTTT
j_gene: TRBJ2-1; abundance: once; len: 18; d_gene: -; v_gene: TRBV14; CDR3aa: CASSQDIWSSNSYNEQFF; CDR3nt: TGTGCCAGCAGCCAAGATATTTGGTCTAGCAACTCCTACAATGAGCAGTTCTTC
j_gene: TRBJ2-7; abundance: -; len: 13; d_gene: -; v_gene: TRBV28; CDR3aa: CASSDQNSYEQYF; CDR3nt: TGTGCCAGCAGTGACCAAAACAGCTACGAGCAGTACTTC
j_gene: TRBJ1-1; abundance: -; len: 15; d_gene: -; v_gene: TRBV7-2; CDR3aa: CASSLLGAVNTEAFF; CDR3nt: TGTGCCAGCAGCTTACTGGGGGCAGTAAACACTGAAGCTTTCTTT
j_gene: TRBJ1-4; abundance: -; len: 14; d_gene: TRBD1; v_gene: TRBV9; CDR3aa: CASSLTGSNEKLFF; CDR3nt: TGTGCCAGCTCTTTGACAGGGTCAAATGAAAAACTGTTTTTT
j_gene: TRBJ1-2; abundance: -; len: 14; d_gene: -; v_gene: TRBV19; CDR3aa: CASNSGTYRYGYTF; CDR3nt: TGTGCCAGTAACTCCGGGACTTATCGTTATGGCTACACCTTC
j_gene: TRBJ2-1; abundance: -; len: 14; d_gene: -; v_gene: TRBV7-2; CDR3aa: CASSNFRRDNEQFF; CDR3nt: TGTGCCAGCAGCAACTTCCGCCGGGACAATGAGCAGTTCTTC
j_gene: TRBJ1-2; abundance: -; len: 15; d_gene: TRBD1; v_gene: TRBV7-2; CDR3aa: CASTLRTGGLYGYTF; CDR3nt: TGTGCCAGCACCTTAAGGACAGGGGGCCTCTATGGCTACACCTTC
j_gene: TRBJ2-5; abundance: -; len: 15; d_gene: -; v_gene: TRBV7-2; CDR3aa: CASSLALGKAETQYF; CDR3nt: TGTGCCAGCAGCTTAGCTCTTGGAAAGGCGGAGACCCAGTACTTC
j_gene: TRBJ2-1; abundance: -; len: 16; d_gene: TRBD2; v_gene: TRBV7-7; CDR3aa: CASSQLADPSYNEQFF; CDR3nt: TGTGCCAGCAGCCAACTAGCGGACCCCTCCTACAATGAGCAGTTCTTC